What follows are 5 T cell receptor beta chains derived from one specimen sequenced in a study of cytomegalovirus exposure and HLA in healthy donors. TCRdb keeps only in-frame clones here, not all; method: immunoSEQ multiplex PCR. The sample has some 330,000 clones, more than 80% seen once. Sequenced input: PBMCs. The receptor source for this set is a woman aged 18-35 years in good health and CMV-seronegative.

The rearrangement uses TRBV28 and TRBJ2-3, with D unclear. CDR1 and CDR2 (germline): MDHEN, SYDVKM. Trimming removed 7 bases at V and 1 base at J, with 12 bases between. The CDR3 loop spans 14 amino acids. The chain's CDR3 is CASKEPTGTDTQYF. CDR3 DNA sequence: TGTGCCAGCAAGGAGCCGACGGGCACAGATACGCAGTATTTT.

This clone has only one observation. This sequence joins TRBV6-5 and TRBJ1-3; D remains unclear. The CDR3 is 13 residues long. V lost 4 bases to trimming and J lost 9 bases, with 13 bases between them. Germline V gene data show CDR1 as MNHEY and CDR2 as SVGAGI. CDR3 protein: CASSSQTPATIYF. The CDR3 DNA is TGTGCCAGCAGTTCCCAAACTCCCGCCACCATATATTTT.

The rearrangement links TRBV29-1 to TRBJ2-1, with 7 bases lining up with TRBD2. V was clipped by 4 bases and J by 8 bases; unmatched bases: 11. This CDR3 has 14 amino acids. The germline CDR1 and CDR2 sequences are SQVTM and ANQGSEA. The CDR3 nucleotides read TGCAGCGTTGTTCTCGCGGGAGTACCTTATGAGCAGTTCTTC. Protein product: CSVVLAGVPYEQFF.

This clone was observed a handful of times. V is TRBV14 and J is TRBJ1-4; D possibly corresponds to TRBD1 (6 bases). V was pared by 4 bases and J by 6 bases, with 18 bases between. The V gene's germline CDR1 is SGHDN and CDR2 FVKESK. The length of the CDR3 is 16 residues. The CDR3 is CASSPRAGAGHEKLFF. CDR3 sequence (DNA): TGTGCCAGCAGCCCTCGGGCGGGGGCAGGGCATGAAAAACTGTTTTTT.

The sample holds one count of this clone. The CDR3 loop is CASSLGLAGEGAPRETQYF. CDR3 sequence (DNA): TGCGCCAGCAGCTTGGGACTAGCGGGAGAGGGGGCCCCAAGGGAGACCCAGTACTTC. The chain is built from TRBV5-1 and TRBJ2-5; 12 bases line up with TRBD2. V was pared by 0 bases and J by 5 bases, with 14 bases of the junction left unmatched. The CDR3 loop spans 19 amino acids. Germline V gene lookup returns CDR1 SGHRS and CDR2 YFSETQ.